This T cell receptor (beta chain) came from a study of early T cells in non-severe SARS-CoV-2 infection. Overall study findings and caveats: The VDJdb matching leaned toward anti-spike CD8 responses and overlooked private and CD4 specificities.

This clonotype showed up many times. The antigen remains undetermined. V was pared by 5 bases and J by 8 bases, with 8 bases between. The CDR3 is made up of 11 amino acids. In germline, CDR1 is SGHDT, CDR2 YYEEEE. Molecules of cDNA were individually given unique molecular identifiers that were attached to them. TCRdb used MiXCR to reprocess the 5' RACE reads, holding one entry per CDR3 protein. The sample yields around 50,000 distinct CDR3 sequences, around 12% seen once. Input material: whole blood. The chain recombines TRBV5-6 with TRBJ2-1, with a weak D call TRBD1 (5 bases). The sequence derives from an adult who was a healthcare worker with PCR-confirmed SARS-CoV-2 infection or an uninfected control (not recorded which). The CDR3 spells CASSLTDEQFF. CDR3 sequence (DNA): TGTGCCAGCAGTTTGACAGATGAGCAGTTCTTC.